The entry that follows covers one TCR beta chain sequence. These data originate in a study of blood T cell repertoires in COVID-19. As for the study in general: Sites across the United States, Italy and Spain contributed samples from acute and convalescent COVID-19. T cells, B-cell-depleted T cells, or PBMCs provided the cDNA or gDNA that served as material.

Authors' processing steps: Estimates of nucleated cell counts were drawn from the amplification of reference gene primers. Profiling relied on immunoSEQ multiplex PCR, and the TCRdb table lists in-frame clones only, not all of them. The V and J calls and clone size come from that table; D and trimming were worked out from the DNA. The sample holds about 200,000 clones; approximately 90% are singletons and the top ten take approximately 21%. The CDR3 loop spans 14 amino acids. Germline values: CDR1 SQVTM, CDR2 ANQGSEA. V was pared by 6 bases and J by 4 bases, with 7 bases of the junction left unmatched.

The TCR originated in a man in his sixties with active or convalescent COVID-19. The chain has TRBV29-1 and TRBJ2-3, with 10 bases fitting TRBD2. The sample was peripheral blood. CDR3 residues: CSVQSGGASDTQYF. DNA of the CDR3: TGCAGCGTCCAAAGCGGGGGGGCATCAGATACGCAGTATTTT.